A selection of T cell receptor beta chains follows, all from one sample in a study of T cells in Graves' hyperthyroidism and ophthalmopathy. TCRdb ran MiXCR on the multiplex PCR reads and lists one entry per CDR3 protein. The sample records 500,000 to 650,000 distinct CDR3 sequences, roughly 15% being singletons. Sequencing was performed on blood. These receptors all stem from a woman under 30 with Graves' ophthalmopathy. Both conserved end residues are part of each CDR3. The D gene is left open where the match is weak. Not every row has a clone size; where given, it reads once, few, many or a size class.

v_call: TRBV7-2
j_call: TRBJ2-1
clone_size: many
d_call: -
cdr3_length: 15
cdr3_aa: CASSFDGGAYNEQFF
cdr3_nt: TGTGCCAGCAGCTTTGACGGCGGGGCATACAATGAGCAGTTCTTC

v_call: TRBV19
j_call: TRBJ2-2
clone_size: few
d_call: TRBD2
cdr3_length: 13
cdr3_aa: CASSDLAGDQLFF
cdr3_nt: TGTGCCAGTAGTGATTTAGCGGGAGACCAGCTGTTTTTT

v_call: TRBV29-1
j_call: TRBJ2-3
clone_size: -
d_call: -
cdr3_length: 15
cdr3_aa: CSVEDLPPEGDTQYF
cdr3_nt: TGCAGCGTTGAAGATCTCCCCCCGGAGGGGGATACGCAGTATTTT

v_call: TRBV7-9
j_call: TRBJ2-2
clone_size: few
d_call: TRBD1
cdr3_length: 20
cdr3_aa: CASSSEDGQGVRLGTGELFF
cdr3_nt: TGTGCCAGCAGCTCCGAAGACGGGCAGGGGGTCCGGTTGGGCACCGGGGAGCTGTTTTTT

v_call: TRBV5-1
j_call: TRBJ2-1
clone_size: many
d_call: TRBD1
cdr3_length: 15
cdr3_aa: CASSLSGQGSNEQFF
cdr3_nt: TGCGCCAGCAGCTTGTCGGGACAGGGGTCCAATGAGCAGTTCTTC

v_call: TRBV28
j_call: TRBJ2-5
clone_size: many
d_call: -
cdr3_length: 15
cdr3_aa: CASSLEEGQQETQYF
cdr3_nt: TGTGCCAGCAGTTTAGAAGAGGGACAACAAGAGACCCAGTACTTC

v_call: TRBV2
j_call: TRBJ2-2
clone_size: many
d_call: TRBD1
cdr3_length: 16
cdr3_aa: CASSETPDRLYGELFF
cdr3_nt: TGTGCCAGCAGTGAAACCCCGGACAGGCTATACGGGGAGCTGTTTTTT

v_call: TRBV7-3
j_call: TRBJ2-3
clone_size: many
d_call: -
cdr3_length: 15
cdr3_aa: CASSLSDRSTDTQYF
cdr3_nt: TGTGCCAGCAGCTTATCTGACAGGAGCACAGATACGCAGTATTTT

v_call: TRBV7-2
j_call: TRBJ2-3
clone_size: many
d_call: -
cdr3_length: 13
cdr3_aa: CASSLRLADTQYF
cdr3_nt: TGTGCCAGCAGCCTCAGACTAGCAGATACGCAGTATTTT

v_call: TRBV28
j_call: TRBJ2-2
clone_size: -
d_call: -
cdr3_length: 15
cdr3_aa: CASKEGSLNTGELFF
cdr3_nt: TGTGCCAGCAAAGAGGGGAGCCTGAACACCGGGGAGCTGTTTTTT

v_call: TRBV4-3
j_call: TRBJ2-5
clone_size: -
d_call: -
cdr3_length: 14
cdr3_aa: CASSDGLGQETQYF
cdr3_nt: TGCGCCAGCAGCGATGGACTGGGACAAGAGACCCAGTACTTC

v_call: TRBV27
j_call: TRBJ1-5
clone_size: -
d_call: TRBD1
cdr3_length: 14
cdr3_aa: CASTPRGLNQPQHF
cdr3_nt: TGTGCCAGCACCCCCAGGGGGCTCAATCAGCCCCAGCATTTT

v_call: TRBV7-3
j_call: TRBJ1-2
clone_size: many
d_call: -
cdr3_length: 15
cdr3_aa: CASSPSTDGLYGYTF
cdr3_nt: TGTGCCAGCAGCCCGTCAACGGACGGACTTTATGGCTACACCTTC

v_call: TRBV4-2
j_call: TRBJ1-5
clone_size: many
d_call: -
cdr3_length: 14
cdr3_aa: CASSQRMSNQPQHF
cdr3_nt: TGTGCCAGCAGCCAGAGGATGAGCAATCAGCCCCAGCATTTT

v_call: TRBV5-6
j_call: TRBJ2-5
clone_size: many
d_call: -
cdr3_length: 16
cdr3_aa: CASSLAASPLQETQYF
cdr3_nt: TGTGCCAGCAGCTTGGCGGCTAGCCCTCTTCAAGAGACCCAGTACTTC

v_call: TRBV7-3
j_call: TRBJ2-3
clone_size: few
d_call: -
cdr3_length: 14
cdr3_aa: CASSLGHFTDTQYF
cdr3_nt: TGTGCCAGCAGCTTGGGGCACTTCACAGATACGCAGTATTTT

v_call: TRBV11-2
j_call: TRBJ2-7
clone_size: many
d_call: -
cdr3_length: 13
cdr3_aa: CASSPGLSGEQYF
cdr3_nt: TGTGCCAGCAGCCCCGGTTTGAGTGGGGAGCAGTACTTC

v_call: TRBV11-2
j_call: TRBJ2-1
clone_size: once
d_call: TRBD1
cdr3_length: 13
cdr3_aa: CASREWTGNEQFF
cdr3_nt: TGTGCCAGCAGAGAATGGACAGGGAATGAGCAGTTCTTC

v_call: TRBV7-6
j_call: TRBJ2-5
clone_size: -
d_call: TRBD1
cdr3_length: 14
cdr3_aa: CASSQMTGGETQYF
cdr3_nt: TGTGCCAGCAGCCAGATGACAGGGGGAGAGACCCAGTACTTC

v_call: TRBV11-2
j_call: TRBJ1-1
clone_size: many
d_call: -
cdr3_length: 15
cdr3_aa: CASSLAWIGETEAFF
cdr3_nt: TGTGCCAGCAGCTTAGCGTGGATAGGGGAGACTGAAGCTTTCTTT

v_call: TRBV10-3
j_call: TRBJ1-2
clone_size: -
d_call: -
cdr3_length: 14
cdr3_aa: CAISDSEAAYGYTF
cdr3_nt: TGTGCCATCAGTGACTCGGAAGCCGCGTATGGCTACACCTTC

v_call: TRBV12-3/TRBV12-4
j_call: TRBJ2-3
clone_size: -
d_call: TRBD2
cdr3_length: 21
cdr3_aa: CASSWTGQRTSGRGATDTQYF
cdr3_nt: TGTGCCAGCAGCTGGACAGGCCAAAGGACTAGCGGGAGAGGAGCGACAGATACGCAGTATTTT

v_call: TRBV4-1
j_call: TRBJ2-7
clone_size: -
d_call: -
cdr3_length: 18
cdr3_aa: CASSQGGSARDNSYEQYF
cdr3_nt: TGCGCCAGCAGCCAAGGGGGTTCGGCGCGCGACAACTCCTACGAGCAGTACTTC

v_call: TRBV6-4
j_call: TRBJ2-1
clone_size: -
d_call: TRBD2
cdr3_length: 15
cdr3_aa: CASSALAGDHNEQFF
cdr3_nt: TGTGCCAGCAGTGCTTTAGCGGGGGACCACAATGAGCAGTTCTTC

v_call: TRBV19
j_call: TRBJ1-5
clone_size: few
d_call: TRBD1
cdr3_length: 15
cdr3_aa: CASETGGYSNQPQHF
cdr3_nt: TGTGCCAGCGAGACAGGGGGTTATAGCAATCAGCCCCAGCATTTT

v_call: TRBV24-1
j_call: TRBJ2-1
clone_size: -
d_call: -
cdr3_length: 14
cdr3_aa: CATSDFGGDNEQFF
cdr3_nt: TGTGCCACCAGTGATTTTGGTGGGGACAATGAGCAGTTCTTC

v_call: TRBV27
j_call: TRBJ2-1
clone_size: few
d_call: -
cdr3_length: 15
cdr3_aa: CASSLWTNGSNEQFF
cdr3_nt: TGTGCCAGCAGTTTATGGACTAACGGGAGCAATGAGCAGTTCTTC

v_call: TRBV6-1
j_call: TRBJ2-7
clone_size: many
d_call: TRBD2
cdr3_length: 16
cdr3_aa: CASSPGGGILSYEQYF
cdr3_nt: TGTGCCAGCAGTCCCGGCGGGGGGATCCTCTCCTACGAGCAGTACTTC

v_call: TRBV28
j_call: TRBJ1-5
clone_size: many
d_call: TRBD1
cdr3_length: 15
cdr3_aa: CASTRGEGAVKPQHF
cdr3_nt: TGTGCCAGCACCAGGGGCGAGGGGGCAGTTAAGCCCCAGCATTTT

v_call: TRBV19
j_call: TRBJ2-7
clone_size: -
d_call: -
cdr3_length: 14
cdr3_aa: CASSIETGLYEQYF
cdr3_nt: TGTGCCAGTAGTATCGAGACAGGCCTCTACGAGCAGTACTTC

v_call: TRBV20-1
j_call: TRBJ2-3
clone_size: many
d_call: TRBD2
cdr3_length: 17
cdr3_aa: CSANVPELAGSTDTQYF
cdr3_nt: TGCAGTGCTAATGTACCCGAACTAGCGGGAAGCACAGATACGCAGTATTTT

v_call: TRBV4-1
j_call: TRBJ2-1
clone_size: -
d_call: TRBD2
cdr3_length: 17
cdr3_aa: CASSQESLAGYYNEQFF
cdr3_nt: TGCGCCAGCAGCCAAGAGTCGCTAGCGGGATACTACAATGAGCAGTTCTTC

v_call: TRBV7-8
j_call: TRBJ2-2
clone_size: many
d_call: -
cdr3_length: 13
cdr3_aa: CASSGQGTGELFF
cdr3_nt: TGTGCCAGCAGCGGGCAGGGGACCGGGGAGCTGTTTTTT

v_call: TRBV2
j_call: TRBJ1-2
clone_size: many
d_call: -
cdr3_length: 15
cdr3_aa: CASSEGDKWAYGYTF
cdr3_nt: TGTGCCAGCAGTGAAGGGGACAAGTGGGCATATGGCTACACCTTC

v_call: TRBV12-3/TRBV12-4
j_call: TRBJ1-5
clone_size: few
d_call: -
cdr3_length: 14
cdr3_aa: CASSLTATGQPQHF
cdr3_nt: TGTGCCAGCAGTTTAACGGCTACGGGGCAGCCCCAGCATTTT

v_call: TRBV5-1
j_call: TRBJ2-6
clone_size: -
d_call: -
cdr3_length: 16
cdr3_aa: CASSLQGPSGANVLTF
cdr3_nt: TGCGCCAGCAGCTTACAGGGACCCTCTGGGGCCAACGTCCTGACTTTC

v_call: TRBV9
j_call: TRBJ1-5
clone_size: -
d_call: TRBD1
cdr3_length: 15
cdr3_aa: CASSSDRGLHQPQHF
cdr3_nt: TGTGCCAGCAGCTCCGACAGGGGGCTGCATCAGCCCCAGCATTTT

v_call: TRBV12-3/TRBV12-4
j_call: TRBJ1-1
clone_size: many
d_call: -
cdr3_length: 10
cdr3_aa: CASGNTEAFF
cdr3_nt: TGTGCCAGCGGGAACACTGAAGCTTTCTTT

v_call: TRBV12-3/TRBV12-4
j_call: TRBJ2-1
clone_size: many
d_call: -
cdr3_length: 13
cdr3_aa: CASSPGPRDEQFF
cdr3_nt: TGTGCCAGCAGTCCCGGACCCCGTGATGAGCAGTTCTTC

v_call: TRBV6-1
j_call: TRBJ1-1
clone_size: -
d_call: -
cdr3_length: 11
cdr3_aa: CASILGEEAFF
cdr3_nt: TGTGCCAGCATCTTGGGGGAGGAGGCTTTCTTT

v_call: TRBV7-7
j_call: TRBJ2-5
clone_size: -
d_call: -
cdr3_length: 14
cdr3_aa: CASSLGQDQETQYF
cdr3_nt: TGTGCTAGCAGCTTAGGCCAGGATCAAGAGACCCAGTACTTC

v_call: TRBV6-1
j_call: TRBJ1-4
clone_size: -
d_call: -
cdr3_length: 13
cdr3_aa: CASRRGSNEKLFF
cdr3_nt: TGTGCCAGCAGGCGGGGCTCTAATGAAAAACTGTTTTTT

v_call: TRBV7-8
j_call: TRBJ2-2
clone_size: many
d_call: TRBD2
cdr3_length: 19
cdr3_aa: CASSPRRVAGVLNTGELFF
cdr3_nt: TGTGCCAGCAGCCCTCGGAGGGTAGCGGGGGTCCTGAACACCGGGGAGCTGTTTTTT

v_call: TRBV18
j_call: TRBJ2-1
clone_size: many
d_call: -
cdr3_length: 14
cdr3_aa: CASSPLRDNREQFF
cdr3_nt: TGTGCCAGCTCACCACTGCGGGATAACAGAGAGCAGTTCTTC

v_call: TRBV19
j_call: TRBJ2-2
clone_size: -
d_call: TRBD1
cdr3_length: 15
cdr3_aa: CASSIGTGHTGELFF
cdr3_nt: TGTGCCAGTAGTATTGGGACAGGGCATACCGGGGAGCTGTTTTTT

v_call: TRBV6-1
j_call: TRBJ1-5
clone_size: -
d_call: -
cdr3_length: 13
cdr3_aa: CASSEDRGASLNF
cdr3_nt: TGTGCCAGCAGTGAAGACCGGGGGGCCTCTTTAAATTTT

v_call: TRBV12-3/TRBV12-4
j_call: TRBJ2-2
clone_size: many
d_call: -
cdr3_length: 15
cdr3_aa: CASSLGAGVGGELFF
cdr3_nt: TGTGCCAGCAGTTTAGGCGCAGGGGTGGGCGGGGAGCTGTTTTTT

v_call: TRBV5-1
j_call: TRBJ2-1
clone_size: -
d_call: -
cdr3_length: 17
cdr3_aa: CASSLVAGVPKGNEQFF
cdr3_nt: TGCGCCAGCAGCTTGGTAGCCGGGGTCCCTAAGGGAAATGAGCAGTTCTTC

v_call: TRBV20-1
j_call: TRBJ2-1
clone_size: many
d_call: TRBD2
cdr3_length: 15
cdr3_aa: CSARDPLAGAHEQFF
cdr3_nt: TGCAGTGCTAGAGATCCGCTAGCGGGAGCGCATGAGCAGTTCTTC

v_call: TRBV7-2
j_call: TRBJ2-5
clone_size: few
d_call: TRBD2
cdr3_length: 17
cdr3_aa: CASSTRRLAGEQETQYF
cdr3_nt: TGTGCCAGCAGCACGAGAAGACTAGCGGGAGAACAAGAGACCCAGTACTTC

v_call: TRBV19
j_call: TRBJ1-4
clone_size: -
d_call: -
cdr3_length: 17
cdr3_aa: CASSITPGQTFHEKLFF
cdr3_nt: TGTGCCAGTAGTATAACCCCCGGACAGACCTTCCACGAAAAACTGTTTTTT

v_call: TRBV5-1
j_call: TRBJ2-2
clone_size: few
d_call: TRBD1
cdr3_length: 15
cdr3_aa: CASSLGQGKTGELFF
cdr3_nt: TGCGCCAGCAGCTTGGGACAGGGCAAAACCGGGGAGCTGTTTTTT

v_call: TRBV12-3/TRBV12-4
j_call: TRBJ1-1
clone_size: -
d_call: -
cdr3_length: 14
cdr3_aa: CASTFPTENTEAFF
cdr3_nt: TGTGCCAGCACCTTCCCGACAGAGAACACTGAAGCTTTCTTT

v_call: TRBV5-8
j_call: TRBJ2-1
clone_size: many
d_call: -
cdr3_length: 13
cdr3_aa: CASSFSPYNEQFF
cdr3_nt: TGTGCCAGCAGCTTTTCCCCCTACAATGAGCAGTTCTTC

v_call: TRBV5-6
j_call: TRBJ2-2
clone_size: -
d_call: -
cdr3_length: 15
cdr3_aa: CASTRDIANTGELFF
cdr3_nt: TGTGCCAGCACAAGGGACATCGCGAACACCGGGGAGCTGTTTTTT

v_call: TRBV2
j_call: TRBJ1-2
clone_size: many
d_call: -
cdr3_length: 14
cdr3_aa: CASSAHTTSYGYTF
cdr3_nt: TGTGCCAGCAGTGCCCACACCACCAGCTATGGCTACACCTTC

v_call: TRBV20-1
j_call: TRBJ1-1
clone_size: few
d_call: -
cdr3_length: 15
cdr3_aa: CSARGDGVMNTEAFF
cdr3_nt: TGCAGTGCTAGAGGGGATGGCGTCATGAACACTGAAGCTTTCTTT

v_call: TRBV11-2
j_call: TRBJ1-6
clone_size: -
d_call: -
cdr3_length: 15
cdr3_aa: CASSLEGGGVSPLHF
cdr3_nt: TGTGCCAGCAGCTTAGAGGGCGGGGGAGTTTCACCCCTCCACTTT

v_call: TRBV6-1
j_call: TRBJ2-1
clone_size: -
d_call: TRBD2
cdr3_length: 17
cdr3_aa: CATSGTNHPLPYNEQFF
cdr3_nt: TGTGCCACCAGCGGGACTAACCATCCTTTACCCTACAATGAGCAGTTCTTC

v_call: TRBV6-1
j_call: TRBJ2-7
clone_size: few
d_call: TRBD1
cdr3_length: 16
cdr3_aa: CASSPRGQLNAYEQYF
cdr3_nt: TGTGCCAGCAGTCCCAGGGGGCAACTGAACGCCTACGAGCAGTACTTC